Listed below are T cell receptor beta chains from one sample, sequenced in a study of T cell clones after liver transplantation. The method was immunoSEQ multiplex PCR; TCRdb's version includes in-frame clones alone and lacks a portion of them. The sample has more than 95,000 clones; 82% are singletons. The source was CD4+ T cells from blood, collected before liver transplant. The receptors stem from a human donor who received a liver transplant. Each CDR3 is given with its conserved first and last residue. D genes are given only for firm matches. Some rows have no size entry. The others give once, few or many, or a class for an expanded clone.

d_call: TRBD1; v_call: TRBV28; j_call: TRBJ1-2; clone_size: .; cdr3_aa: CASSLDRASYGYTF; cdr3_nt: TGTGCCAGCAGTTTGGACAGGGCCAGCTATGGCTACACCTTC
d_call: TRBD1; v_call: TRBV11-3; j_call: TRBJ2-3; clone_size: .; cdr3_aa: CASSVGTASTDTQYF; cdr3_nt: TGTGCCAGCAGCGTCGGGACAGCTAGCACAGATACGCAGTATTTT
d_call: .; v_call: TRBV18; j_call: TRBJ2-3; clone_size: .; cdr3_aa: CASSAGQLGTDTQYF; cdr3_nt: TGTGCCAGCTCAGCCGGACAGCTAGGCACAGATACGCAGTATTTT
d_call: .; v_call: TRBV5-6; j_call: TRBJ1-5; clone_size: .; cdr3_aa: CASSRGVDSASPQHF; cdr3_nt: TGTGCCAGCAGCCGGGGGGTAGATAGCGCCTCGCCCCAGCATTTT
d_call: .; v_call: TRBV19; j_call: TRBJ2-2; clone_size: once; cdr3_aa: CATRGGPRANTGELFF; cdr3_nt: TGTGCCACTAGGGGCGGGCCGAGGGCGAACACCGGGGAGCTGTTTTTT
d_call: .; v_call: TRBV5-1; j_call: TRBJ1-1; clone_size: .; cdr3_aa: CASSPRGRLNTEAFF; cdr3_nt: TGCGCCAGCAGCCCGCGGGGACGGTTGAACACTGAAGCTTTCTTT
d_call: .; v_call: TRBV28; j_call: TRBJ1-2; clone_size: .; cdr3_aa: CASSPQIGGLGYTF; cdr3_nt: TGTGCCAGCAGTCCCCAAATAGGCGGCCTTGGCTACACCTTC
d_call: TRBD1; v_call: TRBV7-7; j_call: TRBJ2-2; clone_size: .; cdr3_aa: CASSPQTGQTNTGELFF; cdr3_nt: TGTGCCAGCAGCCCCCAGACGGGACAGACGAACACCGGGGAGCTGTTTTTT
d_call: .; v_call: TRBV18; j_call: TRBJ1-1; clone_size: few; cdr3_aa: CASSPPVGNTEAFF; cdr3_nt: TGTGCCAGCTCACCACCGGTGGGGAACACTGAAGCTTTCTTT
d_call: .; v_call: TRBV6-5; j_call: TRBJ2-2; clone_size: once; cdr3_aa: CASSYSKLGGGELFF; cdr3_nt: TGTGCCAGCAGTTACTCGAAACTGGGGGGCGGGGAGCTGTTTTTT
d_call: .; v_call: TRBV7-8; j_call: TRBJ2-3; clone_size: few; cdr3_aa: CASSKPSTDTQYF; cdr3_nt: TGTGCCAGCAGCAAGCCTAGCACAGATACGCAGTATTTT
d_call: .; v_call: TRBV6-1; j_call: TRBJ1-5; clone_size: .; cdr3_aa: CASSETGWNNQPQHF; cdr3_nt: TGTGCCAGCAGTGAAACTGGGTGGAACAATCAGCCCCAGCATTTT
d_call: TRBD2; v_call: TRBV27; j_call: TRBJ2-5; clone_size: once; cdr3_aa: CASTTVRGPSGRALETQYF; cdr3_nt: TGTGCCAGCACCACCGTCAGGGGGCCCAGCGGGAGGGCCCTGGAGACCCAGTACTTC
d_call: .; v_call: TRBV6-1; j_call: TRBJ1-1; clone_size: once; cdr3_aa: CASSGPGISVAFF; cdr3_nt: TGTGCCAGCAGTGGGCCCGGGATCTCTGTCGCTTTCTTT
d_call: .; v_call: TRBV5-6; j_call: TRBJ2-5; clone_size: .; cdr3_aa: CASSLGKLGSFQETQYF; cdr3_nt: TGTGCCAGCAGCTTGGGAAAGTTGGGGTCTTTCCAAGAGACCCAGTACTTC
d_call: .; v_call: TRBV9; j_call: TRBJ1-2; clone_size: .; cdr3_aa: CASSVAGNVGYGYTF; cdr3_nt: TGTGCCAGCAGCGTAGCGGGGAACGTCGGCTATGGCTACACCTTC
d_call: .; v_call: TRBV19; j_call: TRBJ2-1; clone_size: .; cdr3_aa: CASSIGQNNEQFF; cdr3_nt: TGTGCCAGTAGTATAGGACAGAACAATGAGCAGTTCTTC
d_call: .; v_call: TRBV27; j_call: TRBJ2-3; clone_size: .; cdr3_aa: CASSFGHTDTQYF; cdr3_nt: TGTGCCAGCAGTTTTGGTCACACAGATACGCAGTATTTT